Given below is one TCR beta chain in context. The sample is drawn from a study of blood T cell repertoires in COVID-19. The wider study: Samples came from the United States, Italy and Spain, spanning acute and convalescent COVID-19.

Followed over time, Seattle patients had been enrolled while infection was active. Some clones are missing from TCRdb's copy, which holds only in-frame ones; the method was immunoSEQ multiplex PCR. Of 100,000 to 120,000 clones listed, approximately 85% are singletons. The material sequenced was peripheral blood. The sequence derives from a woman aged 55-69 years with COVID-19, enrolled during active disease.

CDR3 nucleotides: TGTGCCAGCAGCTTAAGAGGGTACAACAATGAGCAGTTCTTC. Its translation is CASSLRGYNNEQFF. The chain has TRBV7-8 and TRBJ2-1; a weak D match, TRBD2 (5 bases). The CDR3 has 14 residues. Germline CDR1 and CDR2: SGHVS and FQNEAQ. V was pared by 2 bases and J by 5 bases, with 10 bases between.